The sequence of this TCR beta chain was determined in a study of blood T cell repertoires in COVID-19 (dated by TCRdb to the early 2020s). Context from the whole study: Samples covering the acute and convalescent phases of COVID-19 were provided by collaborators in the United States, Italy and Spain. The prospective study material was composed of cDNA or gDNA derived from T cells, B-cell-depleted T cells, or PBMCs. Subjects who had been exposed to COVID-19, were actively infected with it, or had recovered from it provided the deeply sampled blood TCRbeta repertoires that made up the dataset. The repertoires were released in a freely available public database intended as a resource for research on the immune response to SARS-CoV-2. Samples were obtained from the ongoing ImmuneRACE study (first 160 participants) and from about 1,300 subjects provided by 6 global collaborators. A de-identified subject ID, COVID-19 status, age in years and sex were almost always included in the sample metadata. Where available, HLA class I and class II types were obtained from metadata supplied by the sample provider rather than from assay-based typing. What the work shows at the level of the full study, not this receptor alone: The quantity of clinical and demographic metadata differed by source and by participant and was supplied without curation.

The CDR3 measures 14 amino acids from cysteine to phenylalanine. Only CDR3 DNA is held: 42 bases, read in frame from base 1. Trimmed from V: 2 bases; trimmed from J: 6 bases; junction bases lacking a gene match: 9. CDR1 and CDR2 are drawn from the germline V gene (reference sequence): GTSNPN, SVGIG. In regard to this clone: The antigen it recognizes is unknown. Base qualities are not provided; no much larger clone lies one nucleotide away.

TCRbeta CDR3 regions were amplified from genomic DNA by means of the immunoSEQ Assay, a bias-controlled multiplex PCR. In the authors' own workflow: Nucleated cell counts per sample were estimated from amplification of reference gene primers within the assay. To quantify the absolute abundance of each unique TCRbeta CDR3 rearrangement, sequence reads were collapsed and filtered. For each sample, productive Simpson clonality was calculated as the square root of Simpson's diversity index over productive rearrangements. This is the immuneACCESS table as TCRdb keeps it, with only in-frame sequences that have V and J called. A part of the clones is gone; compared with another copy, unresolved V genes explain less than half, and the rest is unexplained. V, J and clone size were drawn from that table, and D and trimming were deduced from the DNA. Present in this sample are around 83,000 clones, approximately 87% of which were seen just once. The top ten clones comprise roughly 15% of the sample.

Each collaborating institution followed its own protocols to collect whole blood in K2EDTA tubes. Collaborator samples were shipped for TCRbeta analysis as frozen whole blood, isolated PBMCs, or DNA extracted from either sample type. This receptor was obtained from a woman in her seventies with acute or convalescent COVID-19. The chain is assembled from TRBV30 and TRBJ1-2; the central 7 bases match TRBD1. Sequencing was performed on peripheral blood. The CDR3 reads as follows: CAWSPRGQVNGYTF. The DNA sequence is given as TGTGCCTGGAGTCCCCGCGGACAGGTTAATGGCTACACCTTC.